Shown below are 21 T cell receptor beta chains from a single sample sequenced in a study of T cell repertoires in cytomegalovirus infection. TCRdb fed the reads into MiXCR, producing one record per CDR3 protein. Here the sample spans about 310,000 distinct CDR3 sequences, 15% to 20% being singletons. Sequenced input: PBMCs. All receptors derive from a human donor in good health (CMV status not recorded). Some clones in this sample may be carry-over from other donors' samples.

This clonotype was observed a few times. The genes are TRBV12-3 or TRBV12-4 and TRBJ2-5; D not certain. The CDR3 contains 14 residues. With 4 bases removed from V and 0 bases from J, the gap between germline ends came to 9 bases. The chain's CDR3 is CASSSNSYQETQYF. The CDR3 DNA sequence: TGTGCCAGCAGTTCGAACAGTTACCAAGAGACCCAGTACTTC.

In its sample, this clonotype was seen many times. The V call is TRBV7-8, the J call TRBJ2-1; 7 positions agree with TRBD1. V lost 2 bases to trimming and J lost 14 bases; unmatched junction nucleotides: 24. The CDR3 totals 18 residues. Germline CDR1 reads SGHVS; CDR2 reads FQNEAQ. CDR3 DNA: TGTGCCAGCAGCTTATGGTTGCCTGCCGGACAGGTGAAGCGACGGGAGTTCTTC. Protein: CASSLWLPAGQVKRREFF.

The chain has TRBV2 and TRBJ1-4, with D maybe TRBD1 (5 bases). The CDR3 totals 12 residues. V was shortened by 6 bases and J by 5 bases, with 7 bases between the two germline ends. Germline CDR1 reads SNHLY; CDR2 reads FYNNEI. CDR3 nucleotides: TGTGCCAGCAGCCGGGACAATGAAAAACTGTTTTTT. Its protein is CASSRDNEKLFF.

This clonotype was detected many times. The chain recombines TRBV7-2 with TRBJ2-1; tentatively, D is TRBD2 (6 bases). V was clipped by 5 bases and J by 7 bases, with 18 bases between them. The CDR3 consists of 15 residues. Germline V gene lookup returns CDR1 SGHTA and CDR2 FQGNSA. The CDR3 spells CASSPRDLGANEQFF. The CDR3 DNA sequence: TGTGCCAGCAGCCCACGGGACTTAGGGGCTAATGAGCAGTTCTTC.

The chain joins TRBV7-3 to TRBJ2-3; the match to TRBD2 covers 14 bases. This CDR3 spans 17 amino acids. With V trimmed by 4 bases and J by 5 bases, 8 bases remained unmatched. Germline CDR1 SGHTA, CDR2 FQGTGA. CDR3 nucleotide sequence: TGTGCCAGCAGCTCCGGGACTAGCGGGGGCTGGGGAGATACGCAGTATTTT. This sequence encodes CASSSGTSGGWGDTQYF.

This clonotype has ten or more counts. The chain links TRBV6-5 to TRBJ2-7; tentatively, D is TRBD1 (5 bases). The V gene's germline CDR1 is MNHEY and CDR2 SVGAGI. The CDR3 spans 15 residues. With 0 bases removed from V and 5 bases from J, the gap between germline ends came to 14 bases. CDR3 residues: CASSYSGREIDEQYF. The CDR3 coding sequence is TGTGCCAGCAGTTACTCGGGCAGGGAAATAGACGAGCAGTACTTC.

This clonotype was observed a few times. The chain links TRBV7-9 to TRBJ2-5; D is unresolved. The germline V gene encodes CDR1 SEHNR and CDR2 FQNEAQ (reference sequence). CDR3 length: 14 amino acids. V was trimmed by 2 bases and J by 0 bases, leaving 7 bases between them. The CDR3 region has the DNA TGTGCCAGCAGCTTAACGGCAGACCAAGAGACCCAGTACTTC. Amino acids: CASSLTADQETQYF.

This clonotype came up a few times. V gene TRBV25-1 combines with J gene TRBJ2-6; TRBD1 matches at 7 bases. The CDR3 spans 18 residues. V shed 0 bases and J 0 bases; nucleotides not matched to a gene: 5. Germline CDR1 is MGHDK and CDR2 is SYGVNS. The CDR3 reads CASSEYTQGTSGANVLTF. CDR3 bases: TGTGCCAGCAGTGAATACACACAGGGGACCTCTGGGGCCAACGTCCTGACTTTC.

CDR3 nucleotides: TGTGCCAGCAGTCCCTCGGGCCCTAGGGGGCATGCCTATGGCTACACCTTC. Its protein is CASSPSGPRGHAYGYTF. The chain couples TRBV27 to TRBJ1-2, with 7 positions matching TRBD1. The CDR3 has 17 residues. J was trimmed by 4 bases and V by 5 bases; bases with no gene match: 16. Germline-derived CDR1 and CDR2 are MNHEY and SMNVEV (reference sequence).

This clonotype was picked up many times. The CDR3 region has the DNA TGTGCCAGCAGGGACCGGGACAGGGGTTCCAAAAACATTCAGTACTTC. Its protein product is CASRDRDRGSKNIQYF. This rearrangement joins TRBV6-1 to TRBJ2-4, with 10 nucleotides matching TRBD1. V shed 6 bases and J 2 bases; nucleotides not matched to a gene: 7. CDR1 and CDR2 (germline): MNHNS, SASEGT. The CDR3 is 16 amino acids.

There are many counts of this clonotype. This chain joins TRBV7-2 and TRBJ1-3; TRBD1 might be the D (6 bases). This CDR3 is 15 amino acids long. CDR1 SGHTA and CDR2 FQGNSA come from the germline V gene. V lost 4 bases and J lost 2, with 12 bases in between. CDR3 nucleotide sequence: TGTGCCAGCAGCTCAACTTCAGGGGCTGGAAACACCATATATTTT. It translates to CASSSTSGAGNTIYF.

The chain has TRBV6-1 and TRBJ2-1; D remains ambiguous. The CDR3 length is 17 residues. Per the germline V gene, CDR1 is MNHNS and CDR2 is SASEGT. Trimming stripped 2 bases from V and 0 bases from J, with 14 bases between. In nucleotides, the CDR3 is TGTGCCAGCAGTGAATACGCGGTGACCAGCTCCTACAATGAGCAGTTCTTC. Its protein is CASSEYAVTSSYNEQFF.

The V gene is TRBV7-2, the J gene TRBJ2-4, with 10 nucleotides matching TRBD2. Germline V gene lookup returns CDR1 SGHTA and CDR2 FQGNSA. Trimming took 5 bases from V and 0 from J; bases not matched to a gene: 1. There are 15 residues in the CDR3. CDR3 in amino acids: CASSTSGVAKNIQYF. CDR3 nucleotide sequence: TGTGCCAGCAGCACTAGCGGGGTAGCCAAAAACATTCAGTACTTC.

Ten or more counts support this clonotype. This sequence joins TRBV6-5 and TRBJ1-3; 7 bases align to TRBD1. The CDR3 is made up of 15 amino acids. CDR1 and CDR2 from the germline V gene are MNHEY and SVGAGI. The V segment lost 5 bases and the J segment 3 bases; nucleotides outside the gene matches: 7. This CDR3 reads CASSPVTGSGNTIYF. CDR3 coding DNA: TGTGCCAGCAGTCCCGTGACAGGGAGTGGAAACACCATATATTTT.

J is TRBJ2-2 and V is TRBV27; D might be TRBD1 (6 bases). The CDR3 length is 16 residues. The germline CDR1 and CDR2 sequences are MNHEY and SMNVEV (reference sequence). Trimming removed 5 bases from V and 0 bases from J, with 13 bases in between. The CDR3 DNA is TGTGCCAGCAGTGACCGGGACACCGCGAACACCGGGGAGCTGTTTTTT. Translated: CASSDRDTANTGELFF.

This clonotype was recorded a few times. V is TRBV4-2 and J is TRBJ2-2, with 8 nucleotides matching TRBD2. CDR3 size: 17 residues. CDR1 is LGHNA and CDR2 is YNFKEQ in the germline V gene. The V gene end was trimmed by 0 bases and the J gene end by 3 bases; junction bases not matched to a gene: 6. The CDR3, as DNA: TGTGCCAGCAGCCAAGATATTCGGGGGGGTGACACCGGGGAGCTGTTTTTT. This translates into CASSQDIRGGDTGELFF.

This clonotype was seen at least ten times. This chain connects TRBV4-2 to TRBJ2-5, with TRBD2 matching 9 bases. V shed 0 bases, J shed 5 bases, and the junction held 10 bases outside the gene matches. The length of the CDR3 is 17 residues. In germline, CDR1 is LGHNA, CDR2 YNFKEQ. The DNA for the CDR3 is TGTGCCAGCAGCCAAGATCTCGCGGGGGGGCTGTCTGAGACCCAGTACTTC. Amino acid sequence: CASSQDLAGGLSETQYF.

This chain joins TRBV6-2 or TRBV6-3 and TRBJ2-6; D unresolved. The V end was cut by 1 base, the J end by 2 bases, with 6 bases between. CDR1 and CDR2 from the germline V gene are MNHEY and SVGEGT. The CDR3 contains 15 residues. CDR3 DNA sequence: TGTGCCAGCAGTTACTGGGTGGCTGGGGCCAACGTCCTGACTTTC. Protein sequence: CASSYWVAGANVLTF.

This chain joins TRBV20-1 and TRBJ2-3; TRBD2 aligns across 9 bases. The CDR3 has 14 amino acids. Trimming took 5 bases from V and 3 from J; bases not matched to a gene: 6. Germline V CDR1 and CDR2: DFQATT, SNEGSKA (reference sequence). The CDR3 sequence is CSAPPGLATDTQYF. In nucleotides, the CDR3 is TGCAGTGCTCCCCCGGGACTAGCAACAGATACGCAGTATTTT.

This clonotype occurred many times. The chain combines TRBV7-2 with TRBJ2-1; weak D call: TRBD2 (6 bases). The V gene lost 5 bases and the J gene lost 8 bases, with 19 bases spanning the gap. Germline values: CDR1 SGHTA, CDR2 FQGNSA. The CDR3 sequence is 15 residues long. The CDR3 reads CASSQNQGGRDEQFF. CDR3 sequence (DNA): TGTGCCAGCAGCCAAAACCAGGGAGGTCGGGATGAGCAGTTCTTC.

The chain joins TRBV4-2 to TRBJ1-6, with D hard to call. This CDR3 is 15 amino acids long. V was shortened by 0 bases and J by 5 bases, with 8 bases between the two germline ends. Germline CDR1 LGHNA, CDR2 YNFKEQ. This chain's CDR3 is CASSQEAPNNSPLHF. The CDR3 nucleotides read TGTGCCAGCAGCCAAGAAGCCCCGAATAATTCACCCCTCCACTTT.